These T cell receptor beta chains were read from a single sample in a study of response to subunit inactivated influenza vaccine. TCRdb analysed the RT-PCR reads with MiXCR anew, one entry per CDR3 protein. Of roughly 780,000 distinct CDR3 sequences listed, about a fifth are singletons. The material sequenced was PBMCs from blood, taken 4 to 6 days after vaccination. The receptors were gathered from a man aged 50-60 years who received an inactivated influenza vaccine. Each CDR3 is given with its conserved first and last residue. Fields, in order: D gene, V gene, J gene, clone size, CDR3 protein, CDR3 DNA. A D gene is named only where the DNA matches it firmly. The size field is filled for only some rows; it gives once, few, many or a size class.

d_gene: TRBD1; v_gene: TRBV5-1; j_gene: TRBJ1-1; abundance: few; CDR3aa: CASSLRGQGGSYTEAFF; CDR3nt: TGCGCCAGCAGCTTGCGGGGACAGGGGGGAAGTTACACTGAAGCTTTCTTT
d_gene: NA; v_gene: TRBV18; j_gene: TRBJ2-5; abundance: few; CDR3aa: CASSAKLQETQYF; CDR3nt: TGTGCCAGCTCCGCCAAACTACAAGAGACCCAGTACTTC
d_gene: TRBD1; v_gene: TRBV5-5; j_gene: TRBJ2-2; abundance: NA; CDR3aa: CASSSYRGRATGELFF; CDR3nt: TGTGCCAGCAGCTCATACAGGGGGCGAGCCACCGGGGAGCTGTTTTTT
d_gene: NA; v_gene: TRBV9; j_gene: TRBJ2-2; abundance: many; CDR3aa: CASSVRGHNTGELFF; CDR3nt: TGTGCCAGCAGCGTCCGGGGGCATAACACCGGGGAGCTGTTTTTT
d_gene: TRBD1; v_gene: TRBV18; j_gene: TRBJ1-2; abundance: few; CDR3aa: CASSRTGSYGYTF; CDR3nt: TGTGCCAGCTCACGGACAGGGTCGTATGGCTACACCTTC
d_gene: NA; v_gene: TRBV3-1; j_gene: TRBJ2-2; abundance: few; CDR3aa: CASSQSQLLATGELFF; CDR3nt: TGTGCCAGCAGCCAAAGTCAGCTCTTGGCCACCGGGGAGCTGTTTTTT
d_gene: TRBD1; v_gene: TRBV12-3/TRBV12-4; j_gene: TRBJ2-6; abundance: NA; CDR3aa: CATLLTTGGGGANVLTF; CDR3nt: TGTGCCACCCTCTTGACCACAGGGGGCGGTGGGGCCAACGTCCTGACTTTC
d_gene: TRBD2; v_gene: TRBV10-3; j_gene: TRBJ2-1; abundance: few; CDR3aa: CAISDLLAGAYNEQFF; CDR3nt: TGTGCCATCAGTGATCTACTAGCGGGGGCCTACAATGAGCAGTTCTTC
d_gene: NA; v_gene: TRBV24-1; j_gene: TRBJ2-3; abundance: many; CDR3aa: CATSDTGTNPTDTQYF; CDR3nt: TGTGCCACCAGTGACACAGGGACGAATCCCACAGATACGCAGTATTTT
d_gene: NA; v_gene: TRBV24-1; j_gene: TRBJ2-3; abundance: few; CDR3aa: CATSDLIAGPDTQYF; CDR3nt: TGTGCCACCAGTGATTTGATTGCGGGACCAGATACGCAGTATTTT